Listed below are T cell receptor beta chains from one sample, sequenced in a study of T cell responses to AZD1222 COVID-19 vaccine. Assay used: immunoSEQ multiplex PCR; TCRdb lists only in-frame clones, some missing. Counted here are about 120,000 clones, approximately 90% occurring once; the ten biggest clones make up around 8.2%. The sample was peripheral blood, taken 28 days after the second AZD1222 dose. The receptors originated from an adult who received the AZD1222 COVID-19 vaccine. The CDR3 runs from the conserved cysteine through the conserved F or W. The D gene is left open where the match is weak. Expanded clones get a size class; other rows say once, few or many, or leave the size out.

J,D,V,length,size,DNA,CDR3
TRBJ2-3,.,TRBV2,16,.,TGTGCCAGCATACTTCCCCTCCGGGGGATCACAGATACGCAGTATTTT,CASILPLRGITDTQYF
TRBJ1-1,.,TRBV7-9,17,.,TGTGCCAGCAGCCGTACAGTGGGAGACGGAAGAAACACTGAAGCTTTCTTT,CASSRTVGDGRNTEAFF
TRBJ1-1,TRBD1,TRBV29-1,13,.,TGCAGCGTTTTACAGGGGGCAAACACTGAAGCTTTCTTT,CSVLQGANTEAFF
TRBJ1-2,.,TRBV5-1,14,.,TGCGCCAGTACTCCTAAAAACGGAAATTATGGCTACACCTTC,CASTPKNGNYGYTF
TRBJ1-2,.,TRBV6-4,12,.,TGTGCCAGCAGTGACGGAGGAGTCGGCTACACCTTC,CASSDGGVGYTF
TRBJ1-2,TRBD1,TRBV5-1,14,.,TGCGCCAGCAGAAGACAGGGGGCCTTCCATGGCTACACCTTC,CASRRQGAFHGYTF
TRBJ2-1,.,TRBV28,11,.,TGTGCCAGCAGTCAGAAAAATGAGCAGTTCTTC,CASSQKNEQFF
TRBJ1-5,.,TRBV9,13,.,TGTGCCAGCAGCTTAAGTTTAGGGACTCCCCAGCATTTT,CASSLSLGTPQHF
TRBJ2-2,.,TRBV5-1,14,.,TGCGCCAGCAGCTTGGAACCTGGGCTCGGGGAGCTGTTTTTT,CASSLEPGLGELFF
TRBJ2-1,.,TRBV5-1,13,.,TGCGCCAGCAGCTCGACGGTATACAATGAGCAGTTCTTC,CASSSTVYNEQFF
TRBJ1-5,.,TRBV2,14,medium-sized,TGTGCCAGCAGGTCAGGGGTAGAGGATCAGCCCCAGCATTTT,CASRSGVEDQPQHF
TRBJ1-2,.,TRBV24-1,13,.,TGTGCCACCAGTGACCCAGGGTTTTATGGCTACACCTTC,CATSDPGFYGYTF
TRBJ2-3,TRBD2,TRBV24-1,15,.,TGTGCCACCAGTGAACTAGCGGGGAGAGGAGATACGCAGTATTTT,CATSELAGRGDTQYF
TRBJ2-7,.,TRBV7-7,13,once,TGTGCTAGCAGTCCCGCGGGGGCTCACGAGCAGTACTTC,CASSPAGAHEQYF
TRBJ1-2,.,TRBV3-1/TRBV3-2,16,.,TGTGCCAGCAGCCAAATAGGGACGGTAGCTAACTATGGCTACACCTTC,CASSQIGTVANYGYTF
TRBJ1-2,.,TRBV3-1/TRBV3-2,14,.,TGTGCCAGCAGCAGACAGACATTCACTTATGGCTACACCTTC,CASSRQTFTYGYTF
TRBJ2-2,.,TRBV5-1,15,.,TGCGCCAGCAGCTTGGGACATACGAACACCGGGGAGCTGTTTTTT,CASSLGHTNTGELFF
TRBJ1-6,TRBD1,TRBV7-9,15,once,TGTGCCAGCAGCTTAACAGGGGGGAGTCGTTCACCCCTCCACTTT,CASSLTGGSRSPLHF
TRBJ1-6,.,TRBV4-2,15,.,TGTGCCAGCAGACCCGACAGTGCTGAAGGTTCACCCCTCCACTTT,CASRPDSAEGSPLHF
TRBJ1-2,.,TRBV7-9,12,.,TGTGCCAGCAGCTTTGCCATAGGTGGCTACACCTTC,CASSFAIGGYTF
TRBJ1-5,.,TRBV19,12,.,TGTGCCAGTAGTAAGGACAATCAGCCCCAGCATTTT,CASSKDNQPQHF
TRBJ1-1,.,TRBV6-5,13,.,TGTGCCAGCAGTTACTCGGGGGTGGGTGAAGCTTTCTTT,CASSYSGVGEAFF
TRBJ1-1,.,TRBV27,13,.,TGTGCCAGCACTCCCGGGGGGGGACTTGAAGCTTTCTTT,CASTPGGGLEAFF
TRBJ2-3,TRBD2,TRBV7-2,16,.,TGTGCCAGCAGCTTAGTCGGTAGCGGGGGGGCAGATACGCAGTATTTT,CASSLVGSGGADTQYF
TRBJ1-4,TRBD1,TRBV2,13,.,TGTGCCAGCAATTGGGACAGGGAAGAAAAACTGTTTTTT,CASNWDREEKLFF
TRBJ2-2,.,TRBV15,15,.,TGTGCCACCAGCAGGGATTTGATTAGCACCGGGGAGCTGTTTTTT,CATSRDLISTGELFF
TRBJ1-5,.,TRBV7-9,15,once,TGTGCCAGCAGCTCCCGGGACGGAGCCCCTGAGACCCAGCATTTT,CASSSRDGAPETQHF
TRBJ1-1,.,TRBV6-5,13,.,TGTGCCAGCAGCCCCGGGGGCTTCACTGAAGCTTTCTTT,CASSPGGFTEAFF
TRBJ1-5,.,TRBV11-3,17,.,TGTGCCAGCAGCTTAAATTTGGCAGGTTATAGCAATCAGCCCCAGCATTTT,CASSLNLAGYSNQPQHF
TRBJ1-2,.,TRBV6-1,12,.,TGTGCCAGCAGTGAAGCAGGGGATGGCTACACCTTC,CASSEAGDGYTF
TRBJ1-2,.,TRBV7-8,17,.,TGTGCCAGCAGCTTATCGCTGGGGACAACTTCTAACTATGGCTACACCTTC,CASSLSLGTTSNYGYTF
TRBJ1-4,.,TRBV14,15,.,TGTGCCAGCAGCCAAGATCCGGGACGACGGGAAAAACTGTTTTTT,CASSQDPGRREKLFF
TRBJ2-4,TRBD2,TRBV4-2,19,once,TGTGCCAGCAGCCAAGATAGCGGGGGGGCCAACACGGCCAAAAACATTCAGTACTTC,CASSQDSGGANTAKNIQYF
TRBJ2-1,.,TRBV19,16,.,TGTGCCAGTAGGGCGAGGGGGGGGTTTTTGAGCAATGAGCAGTTCTTC,CASRARGGFLSNEQFF
TRBJ2-1,.,TRBV6-5,15,.,TGTGCCAGCAGTTACGTGACTGGTCGTAACAATGAGCAGTTCTTC,CASSYVTGRNNEQFF